This T cell receptor (beta chain) originates from a study of cytomegalovirus exposure and HLA in healthy donors. Study details: The Caucasian-associated ancestry cluster held 65% to 85% of more than 350 genotyped donors.

V gave up 5 bases and J gave up 1 base, with 3 bases separating them. Germline loops: CDR1 SEHNR, CDR2 FQNEAQ (reference sequence). This CDR3 has 12 residues. This PCR relied on a set of 60 Vbeta primers and 13 Jbeta primers. Sequencing was performed with immunoSEQ multiplex PCR; in TCRdb, only in-frame clones are kept and a portion is missing. The sample comprises 89,000 or so clones, about 83% of which are singletons, and 5.6% rests with the top ten. The V call is TRBV7-9, the J call TRBJ2-1, with no clear D. The clonotype originates from a woman younger than 35 in good health and CMV-seropositive. What was sequenced was PBMCs. Here the CDR3 DNA reads TGTGCCAGCAGCCAATCCTACAATGAGCAGTTCTTC. Its protein product is CASSQSYNEQFF. Full variable domain (rest looked up from reference TRBV7-9 and TRBJ2-1): DTGVSQNPRHKITKRGQNVTFRCDPISEHNRLYWYRQTLGQGPEFLTYFQNEAQLEKSRLLSDRFSAERPKGSFSTLEIQRTEQGDSAMYLCASSQSYNEQFFGPGTRLTVL.